These 14 T cell receptor beta chains came from one sample sequenced in a study of post-analysis software for immune sequencing data. Points from the study as a whole: Controls showed lower frequencies than patients for five TRBV segments, and TRBV5-6, TRBV5-1 and TRBV20-1 were among these.

Every TCR beta cDNA library bore unique molecular identifiers. TCRdb called the PCR reads again in MiXCR, with one record for every CDR3 protein. The data show roughly 200,000 distinct CDR3 sequences, 25% to 30% seen once. No antigens are known for them. Sequencing used blood. These receptor sequences come from a girl under 18 with multiple sclerosis.

This clonotype was recorded at least ten times. V usage is TRBV5-1 and J usage is TRBJ1-1; D may be TRBD1 (5 bases). This CDR3 has 13 residues. The V gene's germline CDR1 is SGHRS and CDR2 YFSETQ. Trimming removed 0 bases from V and 6 bases from J, with 9 bases in between. CDR3 bases: TGCGCCAGCAGCTTGGCCGGGGGGGCTGAAGCTTTCTTT. Translating gives CASSLAGGAEAFF.

This sequence joins TRBV5-6 and TRBJ1-4; D is perhaps TRBD1 (5 bases). The V gene lost 0 bases and the J gene lost 7 bases, with 7 bases spanning the gap. Germline CDR1 and CDR2: SGHDT and YYEEEE. CDR3 length equals 13 residues. The CDR3 DNA sequence: TGTGCCAGCAGCTTGGGGGGCACTGAAAAACTGTTTTTT. This encodes CASSLGGTEKLFF.

This clonotype was seen ten or more times. V is TRBV20-1 and J is TRBJ2-7; TRBD2 aligns across 14 bases. V trimming: 5 bases; J trimming: 6 bases; junction bases outside the gene matches: 6. The CDR3 has 14 residues. The germline CDR1 and CDR2 sequences are DFQATT and SNEGSKA (reference sequence). CDR3: CSAGTSGSVTEQYF. The CDR3 region has the DNA TGCAGTGCTGGGACTAGCGGGAGTGTCACCGAGCAGTACTTC.

This clonotype was recorded many times. The chain is built from TRBV12-3 or TRBV12-4 and TRBJ2-1; D is possibly TRBD2 (6 bases). V lost 4 bases, J lost 7 bases, and 14 bases lay in between. The CDR3 totals 14 residues. CDR3 protein: CASSSGTFENEQFF. The CDR3 DNA reads as TGTGCCAGCAGTTCCGGGACTTTTGAGAATGAGCAGTTCTTC.

Concerning this clonotype: This could be a read error, since a much larger clone is one nucleotide away. The chain employs TRBV28 and TRBJ2-1, with D perhaps given as TRBD1 or TRBD2 (5 bases each). V lost 6 bases, J lost 10 bases, and 16 bases lay in between. Germline-derived CDR1 and CDR2 are MDHEN and SYDVKM. The CDR3 has 13 amino acids. The CDR3 spells CASSTGRRYEQFF. The CDR3 DNA sequence: TGTGCCAGCAGCACGGGGCGCAGGTACGAGCAGTTCTTC.

The chain couples TRBV7-2 to TRBJ2-5; D may be TRBD2 (6 bases). The J call is uncertain, as TRBJ2-7 better fits the DNA end. This CDR3 has 14 amino acids. Per the germline V gene, CDR1 is SGHTA and CDR2 is FQGNSA. For the CDR3, the DNA is TGTGCCAGCAGGTTACCGGGACTGGGTCACGAGCAGTACTTC. The encoded protein is CASRLPGLGHEQYF.

The sample holds many counts of this clonotype. The chain has TRBV7-6 and TRBJ2-6; D call uncertain. The V end was cut by 6 bases, the J end by 0 bases, with 9 bases between. The CDR3 runs to 15 residues. The germline gives CDR1 SGHVS, CDR2 FNYEAQ. The CDR3 bases are TGTGCCAGCAGTCCCAAAATCTCTGGGGCCAACGTCCTGACTTTC. Its protein product is CASSPKISGANVLTF.

This clonotype was detected a few times. The CDR3, as DNA: TGTGCCAGCAGTTCCACCCCATCCCCCGGTGGGCAGTATTTT. As protein: CASSSTPSPGGQYF. The chain has TRBV28 and TRBJ2-3; D is undetermined. From germline, CDR1 is MDHEN and CDR2 SYDVKM. Trimming left V 4 bases short and J 11 bases short, with 19 bases between. The CDR3 has 14 amino acids.

This clonotype came up a few times. The rearrangement links TRBV5-5 to TRBJ1-1; D ambiguous. V lost 3 bases to trimming and J lost 0 bases, with 15 bases between them. This CDR3 has 16 amino acids. The germline CDR1 and CDR2 sequences are SGHKS and YYEKEE (reference sequence). This CDR3 reads CASSSRLSEMNTEAFF. CDR3 bases: TGTGCCAGCAGCTCTCGCCTTAGTGAAATGAACACTGAAGCTTTCTTT.

This clonotype was observed a few times. The chain uses TRBV24-1 and TRBJ2-3, with a tentative D call TRBD2 (5 bases). The V end lost 1 base, the J end lost 0 bases, and 16 bases lay between the germline ends. The germline V gene encodes CDR1 KGHDR and CDR2 SFDVKD. This CDR3 region has 18 residues. Written as DNA, the CDR3 is TGTGCCACCAGTGATTTCGGAGGCCGGACTGATAGCACAGATACGCAGTATTTT. Residues: CATSDFGGRTDSTDTQYF.

This clonotype was counted at least ten times. The gene calls are TRBV29-1 and TRBJ2-3; D is possibly TRBD1 (6 bases). CDR3 length equals 16 residues. The germline V gene has CDR1 SQVTM and CDR2 ANQGSEA. Trimming took 1 base from V and 0 from J, leaving 14 bases between them. The CDR3 spells CSVEGQDGTSTDTQYF. The CDR3 DNA reads TGCAGCGTTGAAGGACAGGACGGAACTAGCACAGATACGCAGTATTTT.

Only a few counts were recorded for this clonotype. The CDR3 DNA reads as TGTGCCAGCAGCTTAACCTCAGGGGCGTACAATGAGCAGTACTTC. It codes for CASSLTSGAYNEQYF. This sequence joins TRBV7-3 and TRBJ2-5, with D maybe TRBD1 (6 bases). The germline V gene encodes CDR1 SGHTA and CDR2 FQGTGA. This CDR3 contains 15 residues. V gave up 0 bases and J gave up 11 bases, with 19 bases separating them. The complete variable domain, with remaining parts taken from reference TRBV7-3 and TRBJ2-5, reads GAGVSQTPSNKVTEKGKYVELRCDPISGHTALYWYRQSLGQGPEFLIYFQGTGAADDSGLPNDRFFAVRPEGSVSTLKIQRTERGDSAVYLCASSLTSGAYNEQYFGPGTRLLVL.

The CDR3 DNA sequence: TGTGCCAGCAGTCGGCGTAGCGGGAGCGAGACCCAGTACTTC. As protein: CASSRRSGSETQYF. This chain joins TRBV28 and TRBJ2-5; 9 positions agree with TRBD2. The V and J ends lost 5 bases and 5 bases, in that order; junction bases with no gene match: 6. Germline V CDR1 and CDR2: MDHEN, SYDVKM. This CDR3 has 14 amino acids.

This clonotype was found a few times. The rearrangement links TRBV2 to TRBJ1-2; D is uncertain. The germline V and J ends were trimmed by 1 base and 4 bases, with 4 bases remaining between them. The CDR3 totals 12 residues. Per the germline V gene, CDR1 is SNHLY and CDR2 is FYNNEI. The CDR3 region has the DNA TGTGCCAGCAGTGAAGGGATCTATGGCTACACCTTC. The encoded protein is CASSEGIYGYTF. Full variable domain (rest looked up from reference TRBV2 and TRBJ1-2): EPEVTQTPSHQVTQMGQEVILRCVPISNHLYFYWYRQILGQKVEFLVSFYNNEISEKSEIFDDQFSVERPDGSNFTLKIRSTKLEDSAMYFCASSEGIYGYTFGSGTRLTVV.